This passage covers 3 T cell receptor beta chains from one sample sequenced in a study of cytomegalovirus exposure and HLA in healthy donors. The primer mix had 60 Vbeta and 13 Jbeta primers. Produced via immunoSEQ multiplex PCR; TCRdb's table is partial and in-frame only. This sample's table reports some 33,000 clones. Sequencing was performed on PBMCs. The receptors stem from a female donor in good health and CMV-seronegative.

The chain recombines TRBV4-3 with TRBJ2-7, with TRBD1 identical over 7 bases. The CDR3 totals 17 residues. In germline, CDR1 is LGHNA, CDR2 YSLEER. V shed 0 bases, J shed 2 bases, and the junction held 10 bases outside the gene matches. CDR3 DNA sequence: TGCGCCAGCAGCCAAGATCTGGGACAGATAACAGCCTACGAGCAGTACTTC. Translation gives CASSQDLGQITAYEQYF.

The chain joins TRBV10-1 to TRBJ2-1; 8 positions match TRBD2. This CDR3 region has 14 residues. Trimming cost V 6 bases and J 0 bases; bases outside gene matches: 1. CDR1 and CDR2 (germline): WNHNN, SYGVQD (reference sequence). In DNA form, the CDR3 reads TGCGCCAGCAGCGCGGGGGGCTCCTACAATGAGCAGTTCTTC. Protein sequence: CASSAGGSYNEQFF.

The chain joins TRBV7-2 to TRBJ1-1; 8 nucleotides agree with TRBD1. Germline CDR1 is SGHTA and CDR2 is FQGNSA. After removal of 0 bases from V and 3 bases from J, the junction contained 3 bases not matched to a gene. This CDR3 comprises 15 residues. The CDR3 DNA sequence: TGTGCCAGCAGCTTAGCCAGGGGGCAGGACACTGAAGCTTTCTTT. Amino acids: CASSLARGQDTEAFF.